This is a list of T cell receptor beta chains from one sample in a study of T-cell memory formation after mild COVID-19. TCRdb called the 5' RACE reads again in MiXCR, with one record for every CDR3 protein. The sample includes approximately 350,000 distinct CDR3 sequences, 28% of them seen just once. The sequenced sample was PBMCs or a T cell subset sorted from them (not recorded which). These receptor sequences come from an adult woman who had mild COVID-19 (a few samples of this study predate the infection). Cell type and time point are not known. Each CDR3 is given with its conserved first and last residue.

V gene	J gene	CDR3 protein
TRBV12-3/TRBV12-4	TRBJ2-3	CASSRADTQYF
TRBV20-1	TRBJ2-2	CSASTSGRIGTGELFF
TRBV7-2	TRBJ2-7	CASQGMAGASYEQYF
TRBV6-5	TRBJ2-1	CASSYGQGAFGEQFF
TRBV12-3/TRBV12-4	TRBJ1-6	CASSLAEVDNSPLHF
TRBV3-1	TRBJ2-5	CASSQEGTSGQETQYF
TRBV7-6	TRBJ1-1	CASSLNRGGTEAFF
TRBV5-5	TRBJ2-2	CASSLTPTGELFF
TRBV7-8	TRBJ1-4	CASSLVRQGAGGGKLFF
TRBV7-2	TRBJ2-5	CASSTILAEETQYF
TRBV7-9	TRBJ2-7	CASSLAPWASGSAYEQYF
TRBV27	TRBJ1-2	CASSPPGGRGGYTF
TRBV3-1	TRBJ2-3	CASSQGLLAGVTDTQYF
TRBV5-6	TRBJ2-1	CASRLRGTEAYNEQFF
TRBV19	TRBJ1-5	CASSIVGGSNQPQHF
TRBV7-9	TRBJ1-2	CASTPNGGAYGYTF
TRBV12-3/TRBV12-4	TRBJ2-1	CASSSLYGAVVDNEQFF
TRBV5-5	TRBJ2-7	CASSLQAGNYEQYF
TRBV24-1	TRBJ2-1	CATSVGLTQGGKYNEQFF
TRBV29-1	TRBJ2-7	CSVVGQGYEQYF
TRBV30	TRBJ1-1	CAWSVRQGFGDTEAFF
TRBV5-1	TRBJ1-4	CASSLSGTGLEKLFF
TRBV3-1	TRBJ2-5	CASSPDPKRETQYF
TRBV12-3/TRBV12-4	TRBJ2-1	CASSFFPGTRAKDEQFF
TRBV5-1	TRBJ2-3	CASSLTAATTDTQYF
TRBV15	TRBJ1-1	CATSREWINTEAFF
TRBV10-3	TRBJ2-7	CAISAGMRSEQYF
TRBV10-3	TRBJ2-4	CAISELLAGTGYAKNIQYF
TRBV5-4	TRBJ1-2	CASSLGREDYGYTF